Below, one T cell receptor beta chain is given with its context. The antigen is undetermined. CDR3 regions were amplified by Arm-PCR using iRepertoire HTBI primers to build TCR beta libraries. MiXCR, run by TCRdb on the multiplex PCR reads, gives a single entry per CDR3 protein. The sample shows about 400,000 distinct CDR3 sequences, 15% to 18% of them seen only once. The sample comes from a study of regulatory T cells in long-lasting Graves disease. General study results and limits: Persistent patients had more shared public clonotypes (around 2,800) than new patients (approximately 920).

Noted time point: newly diagnosed GD, antithyroid drugs for less than 3 months. After RNA was extracted from PBMCs, the TCR library was made from it. The sequence was obtained from a female donor with Graves disease. Sample: peripheral blood mononuclear cells (PBMCs), taken at new diagnosis, from a patient treated with antithyroid drugs.

CDR3 in DNA: TGCAGTGCTTACTCCCCACAAATTGGGTCCTACGAGCAGTACTTC. It encodes CSAYSPQIGSYEQYF. V and J are TRBV20-1 and TRBJ2-7; D is ambiguous. The germline V gene encodes CDR1 DFQATT and CDR2 SNEGSKA (reference sequence). Deletions cut 5 bases from V and 1 base from J, with 18 bases between. The CDR3 extends over 15 amino acids.